The clone carrying this TCR beta chain came up many times. The antigen remains undetermined. This sample is part of a study of neurological immune-mediated disorders. General study results and limits: TCR clonal expansion peaked in HTLV-1-associated myelopathy patients and was lowest in multiple sclerosis patients. The study found no CDR3 amino acid sequences shared by expanded clones across subjects, suggesting private repertoires in all groups.

Germline loops: CDR1 LGHDT, CDR2 YNNKEL (reference sequence). The CDR3 loop spans 12 amino acids. Trimming removed 4 bases at V and 4 bases at J, with 5 bases between. Noted time point: longitudinal time-point 3. The unsorted libraries were made from 2 million PBMCs kept at -80 C. The cDNA was produced through 5'RACE with 10-nucleotide random UMIs. TCRdb ran MiXCR on the 5' RACE reads and lists one entry per CDR3 protein. This repertoire shows more than 95,000 distinct CDR3 sequences, roughly a tenth found once; its top ten account for 3.1%. The sequence was obtained from a female donor with HTLV-1-associated myelopathy (HAM/TSP). The source material was PBMCs. This chain connects TRBV3-1 to TRBJ2-1; no firm D call. CDR3 protein: CASSLRYNEQFF. CDR3 nucleotide sequence: TGTGCCAGCAGCCTGAGGTACAATGAGCAGTTCTTC.